This record looks at one T cell receptor beta chain sequence and its context. The time point here: blood 4 weeks post-SBRT, at nephrectomy. The sample's treatment: 15 Gy SBRT to primary tumor, nephrectomy 4 weeks later. Generated by immunoSEQ multiplex PCR, the TCRdb table keeps only in-frame clones and is missing some. Of 90,000 to 100,000 clones detected, about 79% appear once; the ten largest clones hold approximately 7.3%. This sample was included in a study of radiation and T cells in renal cell carcinoma. This CDR3 comprises 14 residues. Germline-derived CDR1 and CDR2 are SGHRS and YFSETQ. V dropped 6 bases and J dropped 2; count of bases not matched to a gene: 8.

The receptor was derived from a man in his sixties with renal cell carcinoma. The chain has TRBV5-1 and TRBJ2-7, with 7 bases aligning to TRBD1. The sequencing here drew on blood, taken from a patient whose treatment included radiotherapy and nephrectomy. The CDR3 bases are TGCGCCAGCACAACGACAGGGCCGACCTACGAGCAGTACTTC. It encodes CASTTTGPTYEQYF.